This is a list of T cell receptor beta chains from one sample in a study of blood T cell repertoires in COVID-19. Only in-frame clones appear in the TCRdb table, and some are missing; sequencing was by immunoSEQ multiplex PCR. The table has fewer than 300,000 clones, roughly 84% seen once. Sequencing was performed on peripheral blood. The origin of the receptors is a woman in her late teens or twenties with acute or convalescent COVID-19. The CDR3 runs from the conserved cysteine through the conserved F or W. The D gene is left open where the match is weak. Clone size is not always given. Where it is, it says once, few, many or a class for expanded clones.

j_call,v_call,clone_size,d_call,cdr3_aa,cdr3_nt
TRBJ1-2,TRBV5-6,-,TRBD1,CASSLGDRVYGYTF,TGTGCCAGCAGCTTGGGGGACAGGGTCTATGGCTACACCTTC
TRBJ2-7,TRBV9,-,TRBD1,CASSVGAGGEQYF,TGTGCCAGCAGCGTAGGTGCAGGGGGCGAGCAGTACTTC
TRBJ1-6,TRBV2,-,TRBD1,CASSVTTGNLSPLHF,TGTGCCAGCAGTGTAACGACAGGGAATCTTTCACCCCTCCACTTT
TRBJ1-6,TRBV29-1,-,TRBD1,CSARTGTDNSPLHF,TGCAGCGCCCGCACCGGGACAGATAATTCACCCCTCCACTTT
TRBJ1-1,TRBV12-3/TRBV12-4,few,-,CASWRTANTEAFF,TGTGCCAGCTGGAGGACAGCGAACACTGAAGCTTTCTTT
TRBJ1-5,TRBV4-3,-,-,CASSLFREQPQHF,TGCGCCAGCAGCCTTTTCAGGGAACAGCCCCAGCATTTT
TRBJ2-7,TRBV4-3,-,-,CASSPKDSGPYEQYF,TGCGCCAGCAGCCCTAAGGACTCGGGTCCCTACGAGCAGTACTTC
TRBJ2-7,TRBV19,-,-,CASSIRETGYEQYF,TGTGCCAGTAGTATTAGGGAGACAGGCTACGAGCAGTACTTC
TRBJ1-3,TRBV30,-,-,CAWSGGSGAGNTIYF,TGTGCCTGGAGTGGAGGTTCGGGGGCTGGAAACACCATATATTTT
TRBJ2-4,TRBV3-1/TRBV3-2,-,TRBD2,CASGTRASGPNIQYF,TGTGCCAGCGGGACTCGGGCTAGCGGGCCGAACATTCAGTACTTC
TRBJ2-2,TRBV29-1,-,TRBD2,CSVEGLAGVAGELFF,TGCAGCGTTGAAGGGCTAGCGGGAGTGGCCGGGGAGCTGTTTTTT
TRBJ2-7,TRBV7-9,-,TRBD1,CASSFTGGPYEQYF,TGTGCCAGCAGCTTCACAGGGGGCCCGTACGAGCAGTACTTC
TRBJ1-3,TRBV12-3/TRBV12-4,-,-,CASSRDTGNTIYF,TGTGCCAGCAGCCGGGACACAGGAAACACCATATATTTT
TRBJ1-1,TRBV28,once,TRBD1,CASNPSTGRNTEAFF,TGTGCCAGCAACCCATCGACAGGGAGAAACACTGAAGCTTTCTTT
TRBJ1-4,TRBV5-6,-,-,CASSLGQGSPTNEKLFF,TGTGCCAGCAGCTTGGGCCAGGGAAGCCCAACTAATGAAAAACTGTTTTTT
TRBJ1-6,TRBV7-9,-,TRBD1,CASSPAGTENSPLHF,TGTGCCAGCAGCCCCGCCGGGACAGAGAATTCACCCCTCCACTTT
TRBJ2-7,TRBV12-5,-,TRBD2,CASGFTGTSGKAGNEQYF,TGTGCTAGTGGTTTCACCGGGACTAGCGGGAAGGCGGGGAACGAGCAGTACTTC